Given below is one T cell receptor beta chain in context. Its target is unknown. The data are from a study of T cell repertoires in cytomegalovirus infection. Trimming took off 5 bases at V and 3 bases at J, with 14 bases between the two ends. This CDR3 has 16 residues. In germline, CDR1 is MNHEY, CDR2 SMNVEV (reference sequence). MiXCR was run by TCRdb on the reads, yielding one entry per CDR3 protein. The sample lists under 200,000 distinct CDR3 sequences, about 20% occurring once. This sequence joins TRBV27 and TRBJ1-6; D is unresolved. The sample was CD8+ T cells from cultured PBMCs, taken from culture after CMV antigen stimulation. The clonotype was recovered from a human donor in good health (CMV status not recorded). Some clones in this sample may be carry-over from other donors' samples. Here the CDR3 reads CASSKPGSNYNSPLHF. Here the CDR3 DNA reads TGTGCCAGCAGTAAGCCGGGGTCAAACTATAATTCACCCCTCCACTTT.